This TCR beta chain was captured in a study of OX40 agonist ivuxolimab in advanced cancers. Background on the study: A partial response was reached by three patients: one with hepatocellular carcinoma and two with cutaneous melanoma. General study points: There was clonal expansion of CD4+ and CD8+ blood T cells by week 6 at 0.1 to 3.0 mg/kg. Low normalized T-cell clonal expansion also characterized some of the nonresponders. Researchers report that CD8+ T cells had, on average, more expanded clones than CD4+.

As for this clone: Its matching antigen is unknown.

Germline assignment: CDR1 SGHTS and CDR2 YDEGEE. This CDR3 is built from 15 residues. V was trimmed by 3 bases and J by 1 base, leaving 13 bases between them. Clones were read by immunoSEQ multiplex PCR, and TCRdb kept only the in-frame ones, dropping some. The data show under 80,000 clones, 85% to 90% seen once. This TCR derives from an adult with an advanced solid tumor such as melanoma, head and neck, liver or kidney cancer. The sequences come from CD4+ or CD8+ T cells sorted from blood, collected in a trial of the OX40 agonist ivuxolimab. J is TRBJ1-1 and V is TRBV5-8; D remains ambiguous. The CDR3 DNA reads TGTGCCAGCAGCTACTTAGGACGTAAGAACACTGAAGCTTTCTTT. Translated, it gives CASSYLGRKNTEAFF. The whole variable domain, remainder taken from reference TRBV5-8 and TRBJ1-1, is EAGVTQSPTHLIKTRGQQATLRCSPISGHTSVYWYQQALGLGLQFLLWYDEGEERNRGNFPPRFSGRQFPNYSSELNVNALELEDSALYLCASSYLGRKNTEAFFGQGTRLTVV.